One sample yielded the 23 T cell receptor beta chains listed below, sequenced in a study of tissue T cells after allogeneic stem cell transplantation. Clones were read by immunoSEQ multiplex PCR, and TCRdb kept only the in-frame ones, dropping some. The data contain some 11,000 clones, roughly two fifths of them singletons. As to time point: mouse harvest day 7 after allogeneic transplant. Each mouse received 10^7 T-cell-depleted marrow cells plus 10^6 splenic CD5+ T cells by tail vein. The sequenced sample was skin. These receptors originate from a female BALB/c mouse given C57BL/6 T cells with graft-versus-host disease after an allogeneic hematopoietic cell transplant.

A word on this clone: Gene labels here are mouse ones. The read terminates 1 residue before the CDR3 end, so the remaining end is supplied by the germline J gene. The rearrangement links TRBV26 to TRBJ2-4; D perhaps matches TRBD1 (6 bases). Germline CDR1 KGHPV, CDR2 FQNQEV (reference sequence). This CDR3 has 13 residues. V lost 6 bases to trimming and J lost 5 bases, with 12 bases between them. The covered CDR3 bases are TGTGCCAGCAGCATCCGGGACATAAACACCTTGTAC. Amino acid sequence: CASSIRDINTLY. In full, the CDR3 is CASSIRDINTLYF.

For this clone: Gene labels here are mouse ones. This CDR3 reads CASSRLDSQNTLYF. The sequenced CDR3 bases are TGTGCCAGCAGTCGGCTGGATAGTCAAAACACCTTGTAC. The chain combines TRBV26 with TRBJ2-4; D unresolved. The read finishes 1 residue shy of the CDR3 end, and the germline J gene is used to complete it. Germline CDR1 is KGHPV and CDR2 is FQNQEV (reference sequence). The CDR3 spans 14 residues. Trimming left V 4 bases short and J 0 bases short, with 8 bases between.

This clone is judged medium-sized. Here the gene names and germline are mouse. The read ends 1 residue early relative to the CDR3; the germline J gene fills the gap. V is TRBV23 and J is TRBJ2-7; the table assigns TRBD2, which was not confirmed against the DNA. CDR1 is KGHTA, CDR2 FQNQQP, per germline. The CDR3 covers 13 residues. The covered CDR3 bases are TGCTCCAGCAGTCGGGACTGGGGGTATGAACAGTAC. It codes for CSSSRDWGYEQY. The entire CDR3 reads CSSSRDWGYEQYF.

As concerns this clone: Gene names are mouse gene names. The read comes to an end 1 residue before the CDR3 does, leaving the germline J gene to fill in the end. V gene TRBV4 combines with J gene TRBJ2-1, with a possible D match to TRBD2 (5 bases). CDR3 length: 14 amino acids. Germline V gene sequence: CDR1 LGHDT, CDR2 YNNKQL (reference sequence). Trimming removed 3 bases at V and 4 bases at J, with 10 bases between. The CDR3 protein is CASSYRGEYAEQFF. CDR3 DNA (partial): TGTGCCAGCAGCTACCGTGGGGAGTATGCTGAGCAGTTC.

By sample share, this clone is medium-sized. The gene names given are mouse names. The read terminates 1 residue before the CDR3 end, so the remaining end is supplied by the germline J gene. The chain recombines TRBV13-2 with TRBJ2-7; no clear D. The V end was cut by 4 bases, the J end by 0 bases, with 2 bases between. CDR3 length: 11 amino acids. Germline V gene lookup returns CDR1 NNHNN and CDR2 SYGAGS (reference sequence). CDR3 sequence reads: CASGPSYEQYF. CDR3 DNA, as far as it was read: TGTGCCAGCGGTCCCTCCTATGAACAGTAC.

For this clone: Gene names and germline match the mouse. The read terminates 1 residue ahead of where the CDR3 ends, so the germline J gene completes it. This chain uses TRBV26 with TRBJ2-7; the D call may be TRBD1 or TRBD2 (5 bases each). The germline CDR1 and CDR2 sequences are KGHPV and FQNQEV (reference sequence). This CDR3 spans 12 amino acids. Trimming removed 2 bases from V and 4 bases from J, with 6 bases in between. This chain's CDR3 is CASSLGGYEQYF. The covered CDR3 bases are TGTGCCAGCAGTCTGGGGGGTTATGAACAGTAC.

Details on this clone: The gene names given are mouse names. The CDR3 goes on 1 residue after the read ends, and that part is filled in from the germline J gene. This chain connects TRBV26 to TRBJ2-5; 9 nucleotides align to TRBD1. The ends lost 6 bases at V and 7 bases at J; junction bases unmatched: 5. The germline V gene has CDR1 KGHPV and CDR2 FQNQEV (reference sequence). CDR3 length: 13 amino acids. CDR3 sequence: CASRTGTGNTQYF. The CDR3 DNA, read in part, is TGTGCCAGCAGGACCGGGACAGGGAACACCCAGTAC.

A remark on this clone: Mouse germline and gene names are used. From the germline J gene comes the end of the CDR3, since the read stops 1 residue before it. The rearrangement joins TRBV26 to TRBJ2-3; D perhaps matches TRBD2 (6 bases). The germline gives CDR1 KGHPV, CDR2 FQNQEV (reference sequence). The V and J ends lost 1 base and 3 bases respectively, with 8 bases between them. This CDR3 contains 14 residues. The CDR3: CASSLLGVAETLYF. The DNA read from the CDR3 is TGTGCCAGCAGTCTGTTGGGGGTGGCAGAAACGCTGTAT.

Notes on this clone: Mouse gene names and germline throughout. Read coverage stops 1 residue before the CDR3 terminus; the germline J gene supplies the remainder. The J gene is TRBJ1-2, the V gene TRBV26; the D gene is possibly TRBD1 (5 bases). The CDR3 consists of 13 residues. The germline CDR1 and CDR2 sequences are KGHPV and FQNQEV (reference sequence). Trimming took off 2 bases at V and 4 bases at J, with 8 bases between the two ends. Partial CDR3 DNA: TGTGCCAGCAGTCTGCATGGGGGCTCCGACTACACC. It codes for CASSLHGGSDYT. The whole CDR3 is CASSLHGGSDYTF.

Concerning this clone: Genes and germline come from the mouse. The observed sequence ends 1 residue before the CDR3 terminus, with the missing tail filled in from the germline J gene. This chain links TRBV26 with TRBJ2-1; D remains ambiguous. V shed 1 base and J shed 6 bases, with 7 bases lying between them. The CDR3 is 13 residues long. Germline CDR1 and CDR2: KGHPV and FQNQEV (reference sequence). This CDR3 reads CASSLWAAAEQFF. The covered CDR3 bases are TGTGCCAGCAGTCTGTGGGCAGCTGCTGAGCAGTTC.

By proportion, this clone is medium-sized. All gene names here are mouse names. The read ends 1 residue early relative to the CDR3; the germline J gene fills the gap. The chain recombines TRBV14 with TRBJ2-7; D is undetermined. The V gene's germline CDR1 is SGHDT and CDR2 FRDEAV. The CDR3 has 13 residues. Trimming took off 2 bases at V and 0 bases at J, with 6 bases between the two ends. The sequenced part of the CDR3 DNA is TGTGCCAGCAGTTTAGTCAACTCCTATGAACAGTAC. Translating gives CASSLVNSYEQY. The CDR3 in full is CASSLVNSYEQYF.

Points on this clone: The listed genes are named as in mouse. The observed sequence ends 1 residue before the CDR3 terminus, with the missing tail filled in from the germline J gene. The rearrangement joins TRBV26 to TRBJ2-5; D is unclear. Per the germline V gene, CDR1 is KGHPV and CDR2 is FQNQEV (reference sequence). The ends were cut back, 0 bases at V and 0 bases at J, with 1 base in the middle. The CDR3 extends over 13 amino acids. The covered CDR3 bases are TGTGCCAGCAGTCTGTCCAACCAAGACACCCAGTAC. The encoded protein is CASSLSNQDTQY. The full CDR3 protein is CASSLSNQDTQYF.

A single count supports this clone. All gene names here are mouse names. The sample carries other DNA sequences with the same CDR3. CDR3 in amino acids: CASSLGQGAETLYF. CDR3 DNA, as far as it was read: TGTGCCAGCAGCCTGGGACAGGGGGCAGAAACGCTGTAT. This sequence joins TRBV3 and TRBJ2-3; 10 nucleotides agree with TRBD1. The read comes to an end 1 residue before the CDR3 does, leaving the germline J gene to fill in the end. J gave up 3 bases and V 5 bases, and 2 bases lay outside the gene matches. CDR1 and CDR2 from the germline V gene are SNHLY and FYNGKV (reference sequence). The CDR3 extends over 14 amino acids.

To note about this clone: Gene names denote mouse genes. The read comes to an end 1 residue before the CDR3 does, leaving the germline J gene to fill in the end. The chain has TRBV29 and TRBJ2-1; TRBD2 matches 12 bases. Trimming cost V 6 bases and J 6 bases; bases outside gene matches: 3. CDR1 and CDR2 (germline): MSHET, SYDVDS. The CDR3 extends over 14 amino acids. The CDR3 sequence is CASRTGGARAEQFF. CDR3 DNA (partial): TGTGCTAGCAGGACTGGGGGGGCGCGTGCTGAGCAGTTC.

There are a few counts of this clone. Germline and genes: mouse. The part of the CDR3 DNA that was read is TGTGCCAGCAGTCCGGGACAGGGCCCTGGAAATACGCTCTAT. Translation: CASSPGQGPGNTLY. The full CDR3 protein reads CASSPGQGPGNTLYF. This chain joins TRBV26 and TRBJ1-3, with 9 bases that match TRBD1. The CDR3 goes on 1 residue after the read ends, and that part is filled in from the germline J gene. The CDR3 totals 15 residues. J gave up 2 bases and V 4 bases, and 3 bases lay outside the gene matches. Germline CDR1 and CDR2: KGHPV and FQNQEV (reference sequence).

This clone was seen only a few times. Here the gene names and germline are mouse. The read terminates 1 residue ahead of where the CDR3 ends, so the germline J gene completes it. The chain uses TRBV13-1 and TRBJ2-7, with a possible D match to TRBD1 (6 bases). Germline V gives CDR1 NSHNY, CDR2 SYGAGN. The V end was cut by 3 bases, the J end by 5 bases, with 9 bases between. There are 12 residues in the CDR3. The CDR3 loop is CASSGEGDEQYF. The part of the CDR3 DNA that was read is TGTGCCAGCAGTGGGGAGGGGGATGAACAGTAC.

On this clone itself: Germline and genes here are mouse. The missing CDR3 end, 1 residue past where the read stops, is filled in from the germline J gene. The rearrangement links TRBV12-1 to TRBJ1-5; 7 bases agree with TRBD1. This CDR3 comprises 13 residues. The germline CDR1 and CDR2 sequences are SGHSN and HYEKVE. J lost 4 bases, V lost 4 bases, and 3 bases had no gene match. This CDR3 reads CASSPGQNQAPLF. The sequenced CDR3 bases are TGTGCCAGCTCCCCGGGACAGAACCAGGCTCCGCTT. Full variable domain (missing parts from reference TRBV12-1 and TRBJ1-5): DSGVVQSPRHIIKEKGGRSVLTCIPISGHSNVVWYQQTLGKELKFLIQHYEKVERDKGFLPSRFSVQQFDDYHSEMNMSALELEDSAMYFCASSPGQNQAPLFGEGTRLSVL.

This clone has a handful of counts. Gene names denote mouse genes. The CDR3 end falls 1 residue outside the read, so it is completed with the germline J gene. J is TRBJ2-4 and V is TRBV3; no clear D. Trimming removed 1 base at V and 0 bases at J, with 2 bases between. Germline CDR1 is SNHLY and CDR2 is FYNGKV (reference sequence). The CDR3 spans 13 residues. CDR3 in amino acids: CASSLESQNTLYF. CDR3 DNA, as far as it was read: TGTGCCAGCAGCTTAGAGAGTCAAAACACCTTGTAC.

Regarding this clone: Gene names follow the mouse nomenclature. The missing CDR3 end, 1 residue past where the read stops, is filled in from the germline J gene. This chain uses TRBV23 with TRBJ1-1. The CDR3 runs to 10 residues. CDR1 KGHTA and CDR2 FQNQQP come from the germline V gene. The part of the CDR3 DNA that was read is TGCTCCAGCAGTCAAACAGAAGTCTTC. This codes for CSSSQTEVF. The CDR3 as a whole reads CSSSQTEVFF.

To note about this clone: Gene names follow the mouse nomenclature. The read finishes 1 residue shy of the CDR3 end, and the germline J gene is used to complete it. The J gene is TRBJ1-3, the V gene TRBV26; 9 nucleotides match TRBD1. Germline values: CDR1 KGHPV, CDR2 FQNQEV (reference sequence). V lost 4 bases to trimming and J lost 3 bases; unmatched junction nucleotides: 4. CDR3 length: 15 amino acids. This CDR3 is CASSHRGRFGNTLYF. The CDR3 bases that were read are TGTGCCAGCAGTCACAGGGGGCGATTTGGAAATACGCTCTAT.

This clone was counted between two and nine times. This may come from a read error, since a much larger clone is one base off. Gene names and germline refer to mouse. The missing CDR3 end, 1 residue past where the read stops, is filled in from the germline J gene. Other nucleotide sequences in the sample specify the same CDR3. The genes are TRBV26 and TRBJ2-3; the D is unclear. V lost 2 bases to trimming and J lost 0 bases, with 0 bases between them. The CDR3 runs 12 residues. The germline CDR1 and CDR2 sequences are KGHPV and FQNQEV (reference sequence). The part of the CDR3 DNA that was read is TGTGCCAGCAGTCTGAGTGCAGAAACGCTGTAT. Its protein is CASSLSAETLY. The complete CDR3 protein is CASSLSAETLYF.

As to this clone: The genes are named according to mouse. The CDR3 is cut off 1 residue early in the read; its end comes from the germline J gene. The chain carries TRBV26 and TRBJ1-4; D is perhaps TRBD1 (5 bases). The V gene's germline CDR1 is KGHPV and CDR2 FQNQEV (reference sequence). V was pared by 2 bases and J by 3 bases, with 7 bases between. This CDR3 has 14 amino acids. CDR3 DNA (partial): TGTGCCAGCAGTCTGCGGGGGACCAACGAAAGATTATTT. This gives the protein CASSLRGTNERLF. The whole CDR3 protein reads CASSLRGTNERLFF. The full variable domain, completed using reference TRBV26 and TRBJ1-4, is NSKVIQTPRYLVKGQGQKAKMRCIPEKGHPVVFWYQQNKNNEFKFLINFQNQEVLQQIDMTEKRFSAECPSNSPCSLEIQSSEAGDSALYLCASSLRGTNERLFFGHGTKLSVL.

In the case of this clone: Genes and germline come from the mouse. The sequence runs out 1 residue before the end of the CDR3; the remainder is reconstructed from the germline J gene. V and J are TRBV3 and TRBJ1-3, with D possibly matching TRBD1 (6 bases). Looked up from germline, CDR1 is SNHLY and CDR2 is FYNGKV (reference sequence). Deletions cut 1 base from V and 2 bases from J, with 6 bases between. This CDR3 contains 14 residues. The CDR3 DNA, read in part, is TGTGCCAGCAGCTTAGACAGGGCTGGAAATACGCTCTAT. It is translated as CASSLDRAGNTLY. The entire CDR3 sequence reads CASSLDRAGNTLYF.